This T cell receptor (beta chain) derives from a study of T cells after yellow fever vaccination. Template switching by 5'RACE produced TCR cDNA, adding a universal primer site and UMIs. TCRdb reprocessed the 5' RACE reads with MiXCR, giving one entry per CDR3 protein. In the table there are some 390,000 distinct CDR3 sequences, around 20% of which are singletons. V lost 0 bases, J lost 8 bases, and 15 bases lay in between. This CDR3 is 15 amino acids long. CDR1 and CDR2 from the germline V gene are MGHRA and YSYEKL. Study-wide results and caveats: At 95% to 96% for CD4 and 75% to 90% for CD8, most primary-vaccination clones showed up again after the booster. High-abundance clonotypes from the bulk population could contaminate FACS-sorted repertoires.

Turning to this clonotype: The antigen remains undetermined.

The chain uses TRBV4-1 and TRBJ2-3, with D perhaps matching TRBD2 (7 bases). This clonotype was sampled from a young man who received the YFV17D yellow fever vaccine. The sample here was PBMCs, taken before the yellow fever booster vaccination. The chain's CDR3 is CASSQEDGGQVTQYF. The CDR3, as DNA: TGCGCCAGCAGCCAAGAGGACGGGGGGCAGGTTACGCAGTATTTT.